Listed below are T cell receptor beta chains from one sample, sequenced in a study of lymphopenia after photon versus proton radiotherapy. Data came from immunoSEQ multiplex PCR; TCRdb stores just in-frame clones and leaves some out. The sample lists roughly 150,000 clones, about nine tenths seen once, with approximately 4.6% in the top ten. The sample consisted of peripheral blood, taken from a patient treated with photon-based radiotherapy. The receptors were sampled from a man aged 50-60 years with gastric cancer. Both conserved end residues are trimmed from each CDR3. Fields, in order: V gene, D gene, CDR3 protein. The D gene is left open where the match is weak.

V gene: TRBV15; D gene: -; CDR3 protein: ATSRPDRGNTIY
V gene: TRBV29-1; D gene: -; CDR3 protein: SVTQRYNEQF
V gene: TRBV2; D gene: TRBD2; CDR3 protein: ASSEVMREGRNEQF
V gene: TRBV6-5; D gene: -; CDR3 protein: ASSYPDGEGTQY
V gene: TRBV29-1; D gene: -; CDR3 protein: SVAPYNEQF
V gene: TRBV18; D gene: -; CDR3 protein: ASSSSPLTGSSYEQY
V gene: TRBV30; D gene: -; CDR3 protein: AWSPGVHTGELF
V gene: TRBV2; D gene: -; CDR3 protein: ASSVARGTEAF
V gene: TRBV7-6; D gene: -; CDR3 protein: ASTQGSNTGELF
V gene: TRBV2; D gene: TRBD2; CDR3 protein: ASSEEGTSGRHRF
V gene: TRBV28; D gene: -; CDR3 protein: ASSLGWKNGYT
V gene: TRBV7-9; D gene: TRBD1; CDR3 protein: ARSWGQGTYEQY
V gene: TRBV4-1; D gene: -; CDR3 protein: ASSQPREGGNQPQH
V gene: TRBV15; D gene: -; CDR3 protein: ATSRGINQPQH
V gene: TRBV30; D gene: TRBD1; CDR3 protein: AWSAYDRVNYGYT
V gene: TRBV6-5; D gene: -; CDR3 protein: ASRFRTAGNTIY
V gene: TRBV18; D gene: -; CDR3 protein: ASSPIGSEAF
V gene: TRBV15; D gene: TRBD2; CDR3 protein: ATSRGGSGQETQY
V gene: TRBV14; D gene: -; CDR3 protein: ASSNYPRTNTGELF
V gene: TRBV28; D gene: TRBD1; CDR3 protein: ASSTDRPYEQY
V gene: TRBV5-8; D gene: -; CDR3 protein: ASSNPFRRTVDTQY
V gene: TRBV4-1; D gene: -; CDR3 protein: ASSQVEPPSSNQPQH
V gene: TRBV7-9; D gene: TRBD1; CDR3 protein: ASSLVGQGPFYNEQF
V gene: TRBV13; D gene: TRBD1; CDR3 protein: ASSLGQGHDEQY
V gene: TRBV30; D gene: -; CDR3 protein: AWSVEASQGYT
V gene: TRBV19; D gene: -; CDR3 protein: ASSMLARNEQY
V gene: TRBV28; D gene: -; CDR3 protein: ASSLRAVMNTEAF